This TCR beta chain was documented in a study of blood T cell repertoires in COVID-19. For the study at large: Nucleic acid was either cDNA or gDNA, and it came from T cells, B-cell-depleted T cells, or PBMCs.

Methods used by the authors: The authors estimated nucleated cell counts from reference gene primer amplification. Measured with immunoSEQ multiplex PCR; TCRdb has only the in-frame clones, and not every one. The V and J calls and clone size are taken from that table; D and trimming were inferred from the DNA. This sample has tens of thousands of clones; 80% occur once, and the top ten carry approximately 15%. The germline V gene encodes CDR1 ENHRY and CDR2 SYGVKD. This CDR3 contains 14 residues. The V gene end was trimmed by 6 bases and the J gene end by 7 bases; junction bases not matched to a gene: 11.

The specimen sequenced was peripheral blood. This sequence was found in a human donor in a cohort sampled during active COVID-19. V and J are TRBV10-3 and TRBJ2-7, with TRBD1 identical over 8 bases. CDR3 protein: CAISRQGSSGEQYF. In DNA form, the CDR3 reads TGTGCCATCAGCAGACAGGGGTCTTCGGGGGAGCAGTACTTC.